The rows below give T cell receptor beta chains drawn from one sample of a study of blood T cell repertoires in COVID-19. Sequenced by immunoSEQ multiplex PCR; TCRdb stores in-frame clones only, minus some. The table lists 390,000 or so clones, roughly four fifths of them singletons. Source material: PBMCs or T cells enriched from blood (not recorded which). Every receptor here comes from a woman aged 45-59 years who had recovered from COVID-19. Each CDR3 is given without its conserved first and last residue.

V gene	J gene	CDR3 protein
TRBV6-5	TRBJ1-1	ASSYSDRGGEAF
TRBV4-3	TRBJ2-1	ASSLGLADYNEQF
TRBV13	TRBJ2-1	ASSVTPLAGAPYNEQF
TRBV27	TRBJ2-7	ASSFQTTLQGLEAEQY
TRBV7-9	TRBJ2-1	ASSYGAGVNEQF
TRBV30	TRBJ1-2	AWSVQGWGYT
TRBV24-1	TRBJ2-1	ATSDNNPSSYNEQF
TRBV29-1	TRBJ2-7	SVGSNRGGSYEQY
TRBV2	TRBJ2-1	ASSVRGYNEQF
TRBV2	TRBJ1-6	ASSKEGRASWDSPLH
TRBV19	TRBJ1-1	ASTRTGANTEAF
TRBV12-3/TRBV12-4	TRBJ1-2	ASSQGQNYGYT
TRBV3-1/TRBV3-2	TRBJ1-1	ASSQDLGGARTEAF
TRBV11-3	TRBJ2-7	ASSLQGFPYEQY
TRBV7-2	TRBJ1-3	ASSSRQISGNTIY
TRBV5-5	TRBJ1-2	ASSLADREVYGYT
TRBV6-2/TRBV6-3	TRBJ2-3	ASSRHRVDTDTQY
TRBV7-2	TRBJ1-2	ASLAWGGEGYT
TRBV3-1/TRBV3-2	TRBJ2-2	ASSQEVVAGTGELF
TRBV18	TRBJ1-5	ASSPSQGAPQAQH